This T cell receptor beta chain was captured in a study of response to subunit inactivated influenza vaccine. MiXCR, applied by TCRdb to the RT-PCR reads, yields one record per CDR3 protein. The sample yields 500,000 or so distinct CDR3 sequences, approximately 11% seen once. Study-wide results and limits: The authors offered the suggestion that each seasonal influenza vaccination recruits few new T cells.

The CDR3 has 15 amino acids. Germline V gene sequence: CDR1 SGHRS, CDR2 YFSETQ. V was clipped by 1 base and J by 2 bases, with 9 bases between them. Regarding this clonotype: Its cognate antigen is unknown.

The sequence came from a man aged 45-60 years who received an inactivated influenza vaccine. This sample comprised PBMCs from blood, obtained roughly 48 days after vaccination. The genes are TRBV5-1 and TRBJ2-2; D unresolved. The CDR3 DNA is TGCGCCAGCAGCTTGCTAGAAGTCAACACCGGGGAGCTGTTTTTT. Encoded protein: CASSLLEVNTGELFF.